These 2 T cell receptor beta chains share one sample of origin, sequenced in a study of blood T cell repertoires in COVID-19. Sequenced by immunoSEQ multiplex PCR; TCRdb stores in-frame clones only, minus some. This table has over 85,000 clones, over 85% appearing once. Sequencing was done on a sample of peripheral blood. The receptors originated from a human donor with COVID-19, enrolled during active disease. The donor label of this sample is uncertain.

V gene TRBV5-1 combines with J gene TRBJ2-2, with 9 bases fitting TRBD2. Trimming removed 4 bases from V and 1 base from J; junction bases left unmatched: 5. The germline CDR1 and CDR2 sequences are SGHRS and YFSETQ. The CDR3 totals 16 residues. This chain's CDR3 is CASSPLAGQNTGELFF. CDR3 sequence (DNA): TGCGCCAGCAGCCCTCTAGCGGGGCAGAACACCGGGGAGCTGTTTTTT.

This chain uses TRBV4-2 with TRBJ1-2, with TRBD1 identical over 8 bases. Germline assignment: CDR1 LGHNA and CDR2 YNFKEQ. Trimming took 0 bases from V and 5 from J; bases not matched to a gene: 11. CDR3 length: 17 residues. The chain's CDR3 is CASSQDGTDRALYGYTF. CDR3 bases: TGTGCCAGCAGCCAAGATGGAACGGACAGGGCCTTGTATGGCTACACCTTC.